These T cell receptor beta chains were read from a single sample in a study of blood T cell repertoires in COVID-19. This table comes from immunoSEQ multiplex PCR, and its TCRdb copy is limited to in-frame clones, with some not included. The sample yields over 85,000 clones, approximately 87% seen once. Sequenced input: peripheral blood. Every receptor here comes from a human donor in a cohort sampled during active COVID-19. Both conserved end residues are part of each CDR3. A D gene is named only where the DNA matches it firmly. Clone size, where shown, is once, few, many, or a class for clones that have expanded.

d_gene: TRBD1
abundance: NA
j_gene: TRBJ1-2
v_gene: TRBV7-8
CDR3aa: CASSLGQGASYGYTF
CDR3nt: TGTGCCAGCAGCTTAGGACAGGGCGCGAGCTATGGCTACACCTTC

d_gene: TRBD2
abundance: NA
j_gene: TRBJ2-1
v_gene: TRBV5-6
CDR3aa: CASSWTSGRAEQFF
CDR3nt: TGTGCCAGCAGCTGGACTAGCGGGAGGGCTGAGCAGTTCTTC

d_gene: TRBD1
abundance: NA
j_gene: TRBJ1-1
v_gene: TRBV5-8
CDR3aa: CASSLTGGKTEAFF
CDR3nt: TGTGCCAGCAGCTTGACAGGGGGCAAGACTGAAGCTTTCTTT

d_gene: TRBD1
abundance: NA
j_gene: TRBJ1-5
v_gene: TRBV18
CDR3aa: CASSPRTGRTGPQHF
CDR3nt: TGTGCCAGCTCACCCCGGACAGGACGTACGGGGCCCCAGCATTTT

d_gene: NA
abundance: NA
j_gene: TRBJ1-5
v_gene: TRBV20-1
CDR3aa: CSASPRRYSNQPQHF
CDR3nt: TGCAGTGCTAGTCCACGGCGGTATAGCAATCAGCCCCAGCATTTT

d_gene: TRBD1
abundance: NA
j_gene: TRBJ2-7
v_gene: TRBV5-1
CDR3aa: CASSLEQGTLYEQYF
CDR3nt: TGCGCCAGCAGCTTGGAACAGGGGACCCTCTACGAGCAGTACTTC

d_gene: NA
abundance: NA
j_gene: TRBJ1-1
v_gene: TRBV13
CDR3aa: CASSLKPRGDAEAFF
CDR3nt: TGTGCCAGCAGCTTAAAACCCAGGGGTGACGCCGAAGCTTTCTTT

d_gene: TRBD1
abundance: NA
j_gene: TRBJ2-3
v_gene: TRBV23-1
CDR3aa: CASSHPRQGSDTQYF
CDR3nt: TGCGCCAGCAGTCACCCCAGACAGGGTTCAGATACGCAGTATTTT

d_gene: TRBD1
abundance: NA
j_gene: TRBJ1-5
v_gene: TRBV10-3
CDR3aa: CAVGQGATIGQPQHF
CDR3nt: TGTGCCGTCGGACAGGGGGCCACCATAGGTCAGCCCCAGCATTTT

d_gene: NA
abundance: NA
j_gene: TRBJ1-3
v_gene: TRBV9
CDR3aa: CASSVNSGNTIYF
CDR3nt: TGTGCCAGCAGCGTTAACTCTGGAAACACCATATATTTT

d_gene: TRBD1
abundance: few
j_gene: TRBJ1-1
v_gene: TRBV18
CDR3aa: CASSLTGTGDLMNTEAFF
CDR3nt: TGTGCCAGCTCCTTAACCGGGACAGGGGACCTAATGAACACTGAAGCTTTCTTT

d_gene: NA
abundance: NA
j_gene: TRBJ2-1
v_gene: TRBV19
CDR3aa: CASSLARYSGFDNEQFF
CDR3nt: TGTGCCAGTAGTTTGGCGAGATATAGCGGATTTGACAATGAGCAGTTCTTC

d_gene: NA
abundance: NA
j_gene: TRBJ2-1
v_gene: TRBV30
CDR3aa: CAWSVHLYNEQFF
CDR3nt: TGTGCCTGGAGTGTACACCTGTACAATGAGCAGTTCTTC

d_gene: NA
abundance: once
j_gene: TRBJ1-3
v_gene: TRBV6-5
CDR3aa: CASSRGGSSGNTIYF
CDR3nt: TGTGCCAGCAGTCGGGGGGGGAGCTCTGGAAACACCATATATTTT

d_gene: NA
abundance: NA
j_gene: TRBJ1-1
v_gene: TRBV28
CDR3aa: CASSRTGYMNTEAFF
CDR3nt: TGTGCCAGCAGTCGCACAGGTTACATGAACACTGAAGCTTTCTTT

d_gene: TRBD2
abundance: NA
j_gene: TRBJ2-7
v_gene: TRBV12-3/TRBV12-4
CDR3aa: CASTLGEGRMLDF
CDR3nt: TGTGCCAGCACCCTCGGGGAGGGTCGGATGTTGGACTTC

d_gene: NA
abundance: NA
j_gene: TRBJ2-3
v_gene: TRBV24-1
CDR3aa: CATEGASTDTQYF
CDR3nt: TGTGCCACCGAAGGGGCGAGCACAGATACGCAGTATTTT

d_gene: TRBD1
abundance: NA
j_gene: TRBJ2-7
v_gene: TRBV4-1
CDR3aa: CASKVGTGAYEQYF
CDR3nt: TGCGCCTCCAAGGTAGGGACAGGGGCCTACGAGCAGTACTTC

d_gene: NA
abundance: NA
j_gene: TRBJ2-3
v_gene: TRBV4-1
CDR3aa: CASSQGQHSSGTDTQYF
CDR3nt: TGCGCCAGCAGCCAAGGACAGCACTCGTCGGGCACAGATACGCAGTATTTT

d_gene: NA
abundance: NA
j_gene: TRBJ1-1
v_gene: TRBV7-9
CDR3aa: CASSFSVNTEAFF
CDR3nt: TGTGCCAGCAGCTTTTCTGTGAACACTGAAGCTTTCTTT

d_gene: NA
abundance: NA
j_gene: TRBJ1-2
v_gene: TRBV6-5
CDR3aa: CASSSPTGGNGYTF
CDR3nt: TGTGCCAGCAGTTCCCCGACAGGCGGCAATGGCTACACCTTC

d_gene: TRBD1
abundance: once
j_gene: TRBJ2-7
v_gene: TRBV2
CDR3aa: CASTEPDRGYEQYF
CDR3nt: TGTGCCAGCACCGAACCGGACAGGGGGTACGAGCAGTACTTC

d_gene: TRBD1
abundance: NA
j_gene: TRBJ2-7
v_gene: TRBV7-8
CDR3aa: CASSYRDRSYEQYF
CDR3nt: TGTGCCAGCAGCTACCGGGACAGATCCTACGAGCAGTACTTC

d_gene: TRBD1
abundance: NA
j_gene: TRBJ1-5
v_gene: TRBV6-5
CDR3aa: CASSDGQGDQPQHF
CDR3nt: TGTGCCAGCAGCGATGGACAGGGCGATCAGCCCCAGCATTTT

d_gene: NA
abundance: NA
j_gene: TRBJ1-2
v_gene: TRBV5-4
CDR3aa: CASSFTTDEGYTF
CDR3nt: TGTGCCAGCAGCTTTACGACAGATGAAGGCTACACCTTC

d_gene: TRBD2
abundance: NA
j_gene: TRBJ2-3
v_gene: TRBV7-9
CDR3aa: CASSSSGSRALDTQYF
CDR3nt: TGTGCCAGCAGCTCTAGCGGGAGTAGGGCTTTAGATACGCAGTATTTT

d_gene: NA
abundance: NA
j_gene: TRBJ1-1
v_gene: TRBV2
CDR3aa: CASSERGQMNTEAFF
CDR3nt: TGTGCCAGCAGTGAAAGAGGACAGATGAACACTGAAGCTTTCTTT

d_gene: NA
abundance: NA
j_gene: TRBJ2-3
v_gene: TRBV28
CDR3aa: CASSFPVAASTDTQYF
CDR3nt: TGTGCCAGCAGTTTCCCGGTAGCGGCTAGCACAGATACGCAGTATTTT